The clone carrying this T cell receptor beta chain was found a few times. This sample is drawn from a study of blood T cells in healthy people across ages. With a J-beta primer mix and a sample-barcoded 5' primer, a second PCR ran 7 to 11 cycles. TCRdb re-analysed the 5' RACE reads in MiXCR, keeping a single row per CDR3 protein. The repertoire holds approximately 780,000 distinct CDR3 sequences, with roughly 26% as singletons. In germline, CDR1 is SGDLS, CDR2 YYNGEE. The CDR3 is made up of 17 amino acids. The V and J ends lost 0 bases and 5 bases, in that order; junction bases with no gene match: 13. The same data also went into a second study, on T cells of mothers and their children.

The chain couples TRBV9 to TRBJ2-5, with 7 nucleotides matching TRBD2. Specimen: blood. This TCR was sampled from a boy aged 10-17 years in good health. For the CDR3, the DNA is TGTGCCAGCAGCGTAGGGGCTAGCGGTAGCGTCGACGAGACCCAGTACTTC. As protein: CASSVGASGSVDETQYF.